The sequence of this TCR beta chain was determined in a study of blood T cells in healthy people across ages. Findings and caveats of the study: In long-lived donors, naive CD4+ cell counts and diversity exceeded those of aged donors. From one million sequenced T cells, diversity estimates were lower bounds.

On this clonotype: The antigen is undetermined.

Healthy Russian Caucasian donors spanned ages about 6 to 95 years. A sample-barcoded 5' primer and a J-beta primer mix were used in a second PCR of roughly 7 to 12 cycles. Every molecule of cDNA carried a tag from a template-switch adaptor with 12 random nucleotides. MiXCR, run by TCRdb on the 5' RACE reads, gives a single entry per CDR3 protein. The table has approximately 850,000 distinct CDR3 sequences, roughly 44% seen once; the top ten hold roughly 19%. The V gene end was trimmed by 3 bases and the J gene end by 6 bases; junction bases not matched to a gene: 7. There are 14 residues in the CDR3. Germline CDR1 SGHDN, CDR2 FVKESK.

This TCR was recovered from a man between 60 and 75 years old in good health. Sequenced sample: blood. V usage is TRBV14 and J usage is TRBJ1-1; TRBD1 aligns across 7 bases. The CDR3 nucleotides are TGTGCCAGCAGCCAGATAACAGGGGTCGCTGAAGCTTTCTTT. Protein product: CASSQITGVAEAFF.